The rows below give T cell receptor beta chains drawn from one sample of a study of CD8 T cells in ankylosing spondylitis. A single record per CDR3 protein comes from TCRdb applying MiXCR to the 5' RACE reads. This sample has about 140,000 distinct CDR3 sequences, with roughly 8% found just once. The sequencing input was synovial fluid, either unsorted or a sorted T cell fraction (not recorded which). All receptors come from a male donor with ankylosing spondylitis. CDR3s include the opening cysteine and the closing phenylalanine or tryptophan. D genes are given only for firm matches. Clone size is given for some rows only: seen once, a few or many times, or a class if the clone is expanded.

v_call	j_call	d_call	clone_size	cdr3_aa	cdr3_nt
TRBV6-5	TRBJ1-1	-	many	CASSPTYDRLNTEAFF	TGTGCCAGCAGCCCTACCTACGACAGGTTAAACACTGAAGCTTTCTTT
TRBV2	TRBJ1-5	-	few	CASSVRFKPQHF	TGTGCCAGCAGTGTTCGTTTTAAGCCCCAGCATTTT
TRBV25-1	TRBJ2-5	-	many	CASSDTGSKETQYF	TGTGCCAGCAGTGATACAGGGTCGAAAGAGACCCAGTACTTC
TRBV6-5	TRBJ1-6	-	many	CASSYSPAPTTPNSPLHF	TGTGCCAGCAGTTACTCACCCGCCCCCACGACGCCTAATTCACCCCTCCACTTT
TRBV7-2	TRBJ2-7	TRBD2	-	CASSVTSVSYEQYF	TGTGCCAGCAGCGTGACTAGCGTTTCCTACGAGCAGTACTTC
TRBV5-1	TRBJ1-2	TRBD1	many	CASSNFTGGGGGYTF	TGCGCCAGCAGCAATTTCACAGGGGGCGGAGGAGGCTACACCTTC
TRBV12-5	TRBJ2-5	-	many	CASGTWETQYF	TGTGCTAGTGGTACCTGGGAGACCCAGTACTTC
TRBV5-1	TRBJ2-7	TRBD1	many	CASSFNRGPYEQYF	TGCGCCAGCAGCTTCAACAGGGGACCCTACGAGCAGTACTTC
TRBV11-2	TRBJ2-5	-	many	CASSLVSQETQYF	TGTGCCAGCAGCCTCGTGTCTCAAGAGACCCAGTACTTC
TRBV7-8	TRBJ1-2	TRBD1	many	CASSSALATGQVYGYTF	TGTGCCAGCAGCTCGGCTCTCGCCACCGGACAGGTATATGGCTACACCTTC
TRBV5-1	TRBJ2-7	TRBD2	few	CASSLGLAGDEQYF	TGCGCCAGCAGCTTGGGACTAGCGGGGGACGAGCAGTACTTC
TRBV28	TRBJ1-1	TRBD1	few	CASSSGTGDTEAFF	TGTGCCAGCAGTTCGGGGACAGGGGACACTGAAGCTTTCTTT